This T cell receptor (beta chain) was sequenced during a study of neoadjuvant anti-PD-1 for oral cavity cancer. About the research overall: Most patients had three to four biweekly doses of 3 mg/kg nivolumab before resection.

Six replicates per PBMC sample, mostly from about 500 ng of genomic DNA. The protocol was immunoSEQ multiplex PCR, while the TCRdb copy is restricted to in-frame clones and leaves out a portion. The sample includes 9,700 or so clones, about 59% of them seen just once. Time point indicated: after neoadjuvant nivolumab, at surgical resection. Patients were newly diagnosed with stage II-IVA oral cavity squamous cell carcinoma without prior systemic or radiation treatment. The sequence came from a person aged 40 to 85 with oral cavity squamous cell carcinoma. Here the sequenced sample was PBMCs, taken after nivolumab (anti-PD-1) treatment.

The CDR3 loop reads CASSLLGVKVMNTEAFF. CDR3 sequence (DNA): TGTGCCAGCAGCTTACTCGGGGTTAAGGTAATGAACACTGAAGCTTTCTTT. The chain employs TRBV11-2 and TRBJ1-1; D ambiguous. CDR3 size: 17 residues. Trimming shortened V by 2 bases and J by 0 bases, and 16 bases separated the two germline ends. CDR1 is SGHAT, CDR2 FQNNGV, per germline.